Listed below are T cell receptor beta chains from one sample, sequenced in a study of metastatic and nonmetastatic thyroid tumors. From the PCR reads, TCRdb re-called clones with MiXCR. The sample includes 35,000 to 50,000 clones, roughly a sixth of them seen just once. Sequencing was carried out using tumor tissue. The source is a female donor with papillary thyroid cancer or a benign thyroid nodule (not recorded which). Some clones in this sample may be carry-over from other donors' samples. CDR3s include the opening cysteine and the closing phenylalanine or tryptophan.

j_call	v_call	cdr3_aa
TRBJ1-1	TRBV20-1	CSARDAADTEAFF
TRBJ2-1	TRBV30	CAWSVEGRQFF
TRBJ2-1	TRBV6-6	CASRPDAGTSGGDEQFF
TRBJ2-7	TRBV6-1	CASSQGRNEQYF
TRBJ2-2	TRBV6-2/TRBV6-3	CASSYPTASGTNTGELFF
TRBJ2-3	TRBV28	CASSSQAGDPPGTDTQYF
TRBJ2-3	TRBV6-1	CASSSTRGVRDTQYF
TRBJ1-1	TRBV19	CASSIGGMNTEAFF
TRBJ2-7	TRBV6-2/TRBV6-3	CASSGLAGGQTYEQYF
TRBJ1-4	TRBV19	CASGGAQFNEKLFF
TRBJ2-3	TRBV7-9	CASSPISPSTDTQYF
TRBJ2-1	TRBV3-2	CASSQSSGTYNNEQFF
TRBJ1-1	TRBV6-5	CASSSGQGFTEAFF
TRBJ2-7	TRBV5-1	CASAAGAYEQYF
TRBJ1-4	TRBV18	CASSRAQNEKLFF
TRBJ1-5	TRBV2	CASKWAGGKFQPQHF
TRBJ2-3	TRBV20-1	CSAKGLAGTSTDTQYF